These T cell receptor beta chains were read from a single sample in a study of blood T cell repertoires in COVID-19. Assay: immunoSEQ multiplex PCR; the TCRdb copy retains only in-frame clones and omits some. The sample lists 150,000 to 200,000 clones, approximately 86% occurring once. Sample: peripheral blood. The receptor source for this set is a man aged 50-60 years with active or convalescent COVID-19. The CDR3 runs from the conserved cysteine through the conserved F or W. D genes are given only for firm matches.

j_call	v_call	d_call	cdr3_aa	cdr3_nt
TRBJ1-1	TRBV11-2	TRBD1	CASSAPRDRGTMNTEAFF	TGTGCCAGCAGCGCCCCTAGGGACAGGGGGACGATGAACACTGAAGCTTTCTTT
TRBJ2-3	TRBV2	NA	CATGVTGVTTDTQYF	TGTGCCACCGGGGTAACGGGGGTAACGACAGATACGCAGTATTTT
TRBJ2-5	TRBV3-1/TRBV3-2	NA	CASSKLQETQYF	TGTGCCAGCAGCAAACTCCAAGAGACCCAGTACTTC
TRBJ2-3	TRBV18	TRBD2	CASSPPSGGARADTQYF	TGTGCCAGCTCACCACCCAGCGGGGGGGCCCGGGCAGATACGCAGTATTTT
TRBJ2-3	TRBV2	TRBD2	CASSPDRDYPATDTQYF	TGTGCCAGCAGCCCAGACCGGGACTACCCGGCCACAGATACGCAGTATTTT
TRBJ1-1	TRBV2	NA	CASRATVVAAFF	TGTGCCAGCAGGGCAACAGTGGTGGCAGCTTTCTTT
TRBJ1-2	TRBV10-3	NA	CAISNSQAYGYTF	TGTGCCATCAGTAACAGCCAGGCCTATGGCTACACCTTC
TRBJ2-1	TRBV3-1/TRBV3-2	NA	CASSQYTSSYNEQFF	TGTGCCAGCAGCCAATATACGAGCTCCTACAATGAGCAGTTCTTC
TRBJ2-1	TRBV5-4	NA	CASSLDAGTYNEQFF	TGTGCCAGCAGCTTGGATGCCGGGACCTACAATGAGCAGTTCTTC
TRBJ2-7	TRBV13	NA	CASSARDMTYEQYF	TGTGCCAGCAGCGCCAGGGACATGACCTACGAGCAGTACTTC